This T cell receptor beta chain was recorded in a study of cytomegalovirus exposure and HLA in healthy donors. Overall study context: The 120 or so validation repertoires were reported in a later analysis to have been generated on the same platform as the roughly 720 first-cohort repertoires.

Of note for this clone: What it recognizes is unknown.

Clones were sequenced by immunoSEQ multiplex PCR, and TCRdb holds only the in-frame ones, with some missing. The table records about 67,000 clones, around 94% of them present only once. CDR3 length equals 15 residues. V was clipped by 9 bases and J by 3 bases, with 17 bases between them. Germline CDR1 reads LNHDA; CDR2 reads SQIVND (reference sequence). The study, taken as a whole, reports: As was reported, the classifier diagnosed cytomegalovirus status with high specificity and sensitivity. Rarity characterized most TCR sequences, yet some public TCRs appeared in many donors.

The J gene is TRBJ2-2, the V gene TRBV19; a possible D gene is TRBD2 (5 bases). The clonotype was recovered from a woman aged 18-29 years in good health and CMV-seronegative. The sample comprised PBMCs. CDR3 sequence: CASIRFEGDTGELFF. The CDR3 region has the DNA TGTGCCAGCATACGATTCGAGGGCGACACCGGGGAGCTGTTTTTT.